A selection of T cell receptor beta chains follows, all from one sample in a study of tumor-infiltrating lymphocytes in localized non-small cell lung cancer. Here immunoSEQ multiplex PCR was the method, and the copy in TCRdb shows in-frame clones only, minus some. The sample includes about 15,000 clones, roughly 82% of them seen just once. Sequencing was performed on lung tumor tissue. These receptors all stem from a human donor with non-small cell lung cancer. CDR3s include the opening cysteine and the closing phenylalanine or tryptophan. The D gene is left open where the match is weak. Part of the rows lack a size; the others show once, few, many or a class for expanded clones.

TGTGCCAGCAGCTTACGATGGACCGGGTCAGGCTTGGGACTGAACACTGAAGCTTTCTTT	CASSLRWTGSGLGLNTEAFF	-	-	TRBV7-8	TRBJ1-1
TGTGCCAGCAGCCCCGGCCTAGCGTTAAGGGATGAGCAGTTCTTC	CASSPGLALRDEQFF	-	few	TRBV6-6	TRBJ2-1
TGTGCCAGCAGCGTAGCTCCTGGGCGAGGAGACCAAGAGACCCAGTACTTC	CASSVAPGRGDQETQYF	-	-	TRBV9	TRBJ2-5
TGTGCCATCAGTGAATCGTCAACTAATGAAAAACTGTTTTTT	CAISESSTNEKLFF	-	-	TRBV10-3	TRBJ1-4
TGTGCCAGCACGGGGCAGGGGGCCTCCTACGAGCAGTACTTC	CASTGQGASYEQYF	TRBD1	-	TRBV6-1	TRBJ2-7
TGTGCCAGCAGTGACTCGTGGGCGGGGGGAATCACTGAAGCTTTCTTT	CASSDSWAGGITEAFF	-	-	TRBV6-4	TRBJ1-1
TGTGCCAGCAGCCCACAAGCGGCGAGCACAGATACGCAGTATTTT	CASSPQAASTDTQYF	-	-	TRBV7-2	TRBJ2-3
TGTGCCATCAGTGACACAGGTACGAACACCGGGGAGCTGTTTTTT	CAISDTGTNTGELFF	-	-	TRBV10-3	TRBJ2-2
TGCAGTGCTAGCGCCTCAAGAGAGCAGTACTTC	CSASASREQYF	-	-	TRBV20-1	TRBJ2-7
TGTGCCAGCAGTGAAGAAGGGCTAGGTGGAGAGACCCAGTACTTC	CASSEEGLGGETQYF	-	-	TRBV6-1	TRBJ2-5
TGTGCCAGCAGTTTAGTACGGGGGCGGGGATCGAACACTGAAGCTTTCTTT	CASSLVRGRGSNTEAFF	-	-	TRBV28	TRBJ1-1
TGTGCCAGCTCAGCCGACAGGGCGGGCACTGAAGCTTTCTTT	CASSADRAGTEAFF	TRBD1	-	TRBV18	TRBJ1-1
TGTGCCAGCAGTGATACCGGGACAGTCACAGATACGCAGTATTTT	CASSDTGTVTDTQYF	TRBD1	-	TRBV6-1	TRBJ2-3
TGTGCCAGCGGTTTGGGTTACACCTTC	CASGLGYTF	-	-	TRBV28	TRBJ1-2
TGTGCCAGCAGCTTAACCTCCGGGACAGGGTCGTACGAGCAGTACTTC	CASSLTSGTGSYEQYF	TRBD1	-	TRBV7-8	TRBJ2-7
TGTGCCAGCAGGCCCCCCCGATTGAACTACGAGCAGTACTTC	CASRPPRLNYEQYF	-	once	TRBV25-1	TRBJ2-7
TGTGCCAGTTCCCCCGGGACCCTAAGCACAGATACGCAGTATTTT	CASSPGTLSTDTQYF	-	-	TRBV19	TRBJ2-3
TGTGCCAGTAGTGGGGAGACAGGGGGCCAAGAGACCCAGTACTTC	CASSGETGGQETQYF	TRBD1	once	TRBV19	TRBJ2-5
TGTGCCAGCAGCTCAGGGACAGGGAGGAATCAGCCCCAGCATTTT	CASSSGTGRNQPQHF	TRBD1	-	TRBV7-8	TRBJ1-5
TGTGCCAGTCGGAAGGAGGAGACCCAGTACTTC	CASRKEETQYF	-	-	TRBV2	TRBJ2-5
TGTGCCAGCAGTTACATGGGAAACACTGAAGCTTTCTTT	CASSYMGNTEAFF	-	few	TRBV6-5	TRBJ1-1
TGTGCCTGGGACGCGGGAGGGAATTTTGGGGCCAACGTCCTGACTTTC	CAWDAGGNFGANVLTF	TRBD2	-	TRBV30	TRBJ2-6
TGTGCCAGCAGTGAAGACGGTGGAAGTGACTATGGCTACACCTTC	CASSEDGGSDYGYTF	-	once	TRBV2	TRBJ1-2
TGTGCCAGCAGGGACCCGGGACAGAGCTCCTACGAGCAGTACTTC	CASRDPGQSSYEQYF	TRBD1	-	TRBV2	TRBJ2-7
TGTGCCAGTAGGGGTTTGGGGCTGAACACTGAAGCTTTCTTT	CASRGLGLNTEAFF	-	-	TRBV19	TRBJ1-1
TGTGCCAGCCTCGACCCATCCCAGGGAACCGGGGAGCTGTTTTTT	CASLDPSQGTGELFF	-	-	TRBV5-4	TRBJ2-2
TGTGCCATTGCCCGGGACAGCTCCTACAATGAGCAGTTCTTC	CAIARDSSYNEQFF	TRBD1	-	TRBV19	TRBJ2-1
TGTGCCAGCAGGCATACCTCGAGGGTGAAACCCTACGAGCAGTACTTC	CASRHTSRVKPYEQYF	-	-	TRBV27	TRBJ2-7
TGTGCCAGCAGCCCCCCTAGCGGGAGGGCCGATACGCAGTATTTT	CASSPPSGRADTQYF	TRBD2	-	TRBV2	TRBJ2-3
TGTGCCAGCAGTTGGTCGGGACAGGGAACGAACCAGCCCCAGCATTTT	CASSWSGQGTNQPQHF	TRBD1	-	TRBV6-5	TRBJ1-5
TGTGCCAGCAGTGAAGCGGGACAGCAAGAAAAACTGTTTTTT	CASSEAGQQEKLFF	TRBD1	-	TRBV2	TRBJ1-4
TGCGCCAGCAGCTTGGGGGGACAGGTTCAAGATACGCAGTATTTT	CASSLGGQVQDTQYF	TRBD1	-	TRBV5-1	TRBJ2-3
TGCGCCAGCAGCCAAGGCGCAGTGACTAGCGGCTCAGAGACCCAGTACTTC	CASSQGAVTSGSETQYF	TRBD2	-	TRBV4-1	TRBJ2-5
TGTGCCAGCCAACCCCGGGGGCACTCTGGAAACACCATATATTTT	CASQPRGHSGNTIYF	-	once	TRBV11-2	TRBJ1-3
TGTGCCAGCAGCTTGTCAGGGCGCTACGAGCAGTACTTC	CASSLSGRYEQYF	-	-	TRBV5-8	TRBJ2-7
TGCGCCAGCAGCCGAGTAGCGGGAACGGGCCCCGGGGAGCTGTTTTTT	CASSRVAGTGPGELFF	TRBD2	-	TRBV4-1	TRBJ2-2